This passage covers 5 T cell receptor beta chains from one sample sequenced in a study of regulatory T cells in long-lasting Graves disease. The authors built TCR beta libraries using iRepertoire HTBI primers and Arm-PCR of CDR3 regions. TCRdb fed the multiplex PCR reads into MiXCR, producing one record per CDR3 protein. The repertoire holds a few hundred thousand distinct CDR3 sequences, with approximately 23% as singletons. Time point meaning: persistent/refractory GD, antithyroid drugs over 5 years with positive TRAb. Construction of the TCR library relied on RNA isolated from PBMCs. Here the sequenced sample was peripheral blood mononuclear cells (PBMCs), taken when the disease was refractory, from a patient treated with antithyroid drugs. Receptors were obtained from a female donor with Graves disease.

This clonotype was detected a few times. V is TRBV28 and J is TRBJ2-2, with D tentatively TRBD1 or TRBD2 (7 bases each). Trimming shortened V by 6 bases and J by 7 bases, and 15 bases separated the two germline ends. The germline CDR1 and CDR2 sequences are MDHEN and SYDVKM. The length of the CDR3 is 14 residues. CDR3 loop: CASRAGGVGGELFF. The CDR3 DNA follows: TGTGCCAGCAGGGCAGGGGGGGTCGGCGGGGAGCTGTTTTTT.

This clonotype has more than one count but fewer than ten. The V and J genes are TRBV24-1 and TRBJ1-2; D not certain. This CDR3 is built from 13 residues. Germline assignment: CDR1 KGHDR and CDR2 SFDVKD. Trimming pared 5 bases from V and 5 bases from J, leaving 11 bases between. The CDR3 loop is CATSVGPNYGYTF. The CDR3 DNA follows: TGTGCCACCAGTGTCGGACCGAATTATGGCTACACCTTC.

CDR3 DNA: TGCGCCAGCAGCTCCCCCTATCCGGACAGGGAAGACACTGAAGCTTTCTTT. Its translation: CASSSPYPDREDTEAFF. The rearrangement links TRBV5-1 to TRBJ1-1, with TRBD1 matching 8 bases. The germline V gene has CDR1 SGHRS and CDR2 YFSETQ. This CDR3 is 17 amino acids long. Germline trimming cut 3 bases from V and 3 bases from J; bases unmatched to any gene: 13.

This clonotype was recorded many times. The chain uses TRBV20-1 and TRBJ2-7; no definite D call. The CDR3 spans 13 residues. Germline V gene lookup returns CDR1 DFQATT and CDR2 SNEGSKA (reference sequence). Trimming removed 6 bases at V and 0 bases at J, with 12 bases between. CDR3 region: CSASGFSSYEQYF. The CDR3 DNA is TGCAGTGCCTCAGGATTTAGCTCCTACGAGCAGTACTTC.

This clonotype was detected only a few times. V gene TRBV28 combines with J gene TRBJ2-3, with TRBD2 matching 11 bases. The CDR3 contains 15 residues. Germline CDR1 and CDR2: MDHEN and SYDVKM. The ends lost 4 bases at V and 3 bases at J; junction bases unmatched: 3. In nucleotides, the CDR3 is TGTGCCAGCAGTTCGACTAGCGGGGCTACAGATACGCAGTATTTT. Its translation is CASSSTSGATDTQYF.